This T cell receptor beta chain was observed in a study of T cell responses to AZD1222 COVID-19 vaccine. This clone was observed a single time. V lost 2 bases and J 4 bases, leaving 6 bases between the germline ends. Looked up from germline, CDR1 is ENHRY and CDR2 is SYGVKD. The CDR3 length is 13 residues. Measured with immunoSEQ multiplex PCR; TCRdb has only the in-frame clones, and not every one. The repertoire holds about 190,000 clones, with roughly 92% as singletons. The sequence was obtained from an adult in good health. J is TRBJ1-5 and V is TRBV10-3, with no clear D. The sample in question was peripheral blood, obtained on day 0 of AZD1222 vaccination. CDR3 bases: TGTGCCATCAGTGAGCCTGGAAATCAGCCCCAGCATTTT. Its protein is CAISEPGNQPQHF.